This T cell receptor (beta chain) was sequenced in a study of cytomegalovirus exposure and HLA in healthy donors. The PCR used 60 Vbeta and 13 Jbeta primers. The table came from immunoSEQ multiplex PCR; TCRdb's copy has only in-frame clones and leaves some out. The sample shows approximately 190,000 clones, 80% to 85% of them seen only once. V was clipped by 4 bases and J by 5 bases; unmatched bases: 10. Germline CDR1 is MNHNS and CDR2 is SASEGT. CDR3 length: 16 amino acids. The source is a man between 40 and 49 years old in good health and CMV-seropositive. The sequencing input was PBMCs. The chain joins TRBV6-1 to TRBJ2-3, with TRBD2 matching 9 bases. The CDR3 loop is CASSGAGGPLRDTQYF. The CDR3 region has the DNA TGTGCCAGCAGTGGTGCGGGGGGGCCGTTAAGAGATACGCAGTATTTT.